This T cell receptor beta chain was sequenced for a study of monozygotic twins with inflammatory bowel disease. For every sample, eight separate reactions were used to make cDNA. TCRdb reprocessed the 5' RACE reads and reports one entry per CDR3 protein, with no DNA. This specimen shows about 150,000 distinct CDR3 sequences; the ten leading clones hold roughly 1.2%. The CDR3 is made up of 12 amino acids. The germline CDR1 and CDR2 sequences are SGHDT and YYEEEE. Study-wide findings and caveats: Among T cells, the various subtypes were not distinguishable. IBD patients exhibited fewer clonotypes shared with other individuals than healthy twins, particularly with disease activity.

Remarks on this clonotype: Its target is not known.

The clonotype was recovered from a human donor with ulcerative colitis or Crohn's disease, or a healthy co-twin of an affected twin (not recorded which). The sample comprised blood. This chain uses TRBV5-6 with TRBJ1-1; there is no DNA to check the TCRdb D call of TRBD1. CDR3 in amino acids: CASSPGPGEAFF.